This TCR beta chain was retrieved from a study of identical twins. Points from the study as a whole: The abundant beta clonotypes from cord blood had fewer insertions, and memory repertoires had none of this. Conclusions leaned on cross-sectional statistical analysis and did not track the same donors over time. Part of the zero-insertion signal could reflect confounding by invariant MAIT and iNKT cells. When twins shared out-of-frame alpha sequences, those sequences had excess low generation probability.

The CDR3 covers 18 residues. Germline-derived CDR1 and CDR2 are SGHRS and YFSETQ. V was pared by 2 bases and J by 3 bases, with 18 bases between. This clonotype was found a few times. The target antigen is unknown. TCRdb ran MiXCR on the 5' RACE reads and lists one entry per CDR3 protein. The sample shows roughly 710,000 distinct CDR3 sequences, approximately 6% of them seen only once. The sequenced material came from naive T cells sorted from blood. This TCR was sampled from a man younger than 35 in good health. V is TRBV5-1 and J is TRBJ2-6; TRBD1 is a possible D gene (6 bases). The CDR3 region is CASSFGRTVSFGANVLTF. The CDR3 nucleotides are TGCGCCAGCAGCTTCGGAAGGACAGTTTCCTTTGGGGCCAACGTCCTGACTTTC.